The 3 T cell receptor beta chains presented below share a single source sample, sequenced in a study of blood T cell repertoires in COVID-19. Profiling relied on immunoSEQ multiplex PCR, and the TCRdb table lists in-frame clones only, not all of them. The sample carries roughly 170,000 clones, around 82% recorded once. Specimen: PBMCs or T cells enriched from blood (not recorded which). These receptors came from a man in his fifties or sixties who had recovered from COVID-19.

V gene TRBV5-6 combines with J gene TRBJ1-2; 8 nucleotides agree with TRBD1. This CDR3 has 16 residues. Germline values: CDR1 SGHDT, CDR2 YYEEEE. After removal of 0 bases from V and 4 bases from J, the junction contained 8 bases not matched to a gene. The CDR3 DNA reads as TGTGCCAGCAGCTTGGCTAGAAGACAGGGGAGCTATGGCTACACCTTC. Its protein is CASSLARRQGSYGYTF.

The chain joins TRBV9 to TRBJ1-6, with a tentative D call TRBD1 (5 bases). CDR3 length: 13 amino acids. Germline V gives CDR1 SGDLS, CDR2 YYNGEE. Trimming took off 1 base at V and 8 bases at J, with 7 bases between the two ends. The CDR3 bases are TGTGCCAGCAGCGTATTACAGGATTCACCCCTCCACTTT. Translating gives CASSVLQDSPLHF.

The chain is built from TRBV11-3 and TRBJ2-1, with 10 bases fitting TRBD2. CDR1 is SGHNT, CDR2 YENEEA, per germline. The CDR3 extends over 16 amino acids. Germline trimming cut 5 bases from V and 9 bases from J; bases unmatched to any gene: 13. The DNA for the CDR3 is TGTGCCAGCAGCCAAGCAAGAGCGGGGGGGCCTGTTGAGCAGTTCTTC. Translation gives CASSQARAGGPVEQFF. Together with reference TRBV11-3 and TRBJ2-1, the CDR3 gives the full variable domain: EAGVVQSPRYKIIEKKQPVAFWCNPISGHNTLYWYLQNLGQGPELLIRYENEEAVDDSQLPKDRFSAERLKGVDSTLKIQPAELGDSAVYLCASSQARAGGPVEQFFGPGTRLTVL.